One sample yielded the 13 T cell receptor beta chains listed below, sequenced in a study of graft-versus-host responses after intestinal transplantation. Their cognate antigens are unknown. Only in-frame clones appear in the TCRdb table, and some are missing; sequencing was by immunoSEQ multiplex PCR. The sample includes about 93,000 clones, 80% to 95% of them seen just once. Sequencing used unstimulated CD8+ T cells sorted from spleen or lymph node cells, obtained before intestinal transplant. Receptor source: a human donor who received an intestinal transplant.

The V and J genes are TRBV28 and TRBJ1-2; no clear D. Per the germline V gene, CDR1 is MDHEN and CDR2 is SYDVKM. Trimming shortened V by 3 bases and J by 5 bases, and 22 bases separated the two germline ends. This CDR3 region has 17 residues. The DNA for the CDR3 is TGTGCCAGCAGTTTTGATATACAGCTGCGGGCTTTATATGGCTACACCTTC. Translated, it gives CASSFDIQLRALYGYTF.

V and J are TRBV19 and TRBJ1-2, with unresolved D. The CDR3 is 12 amino acids. Germline V CDR1 and CDR2: LNHDA, SQIVND (reference sequence). Trimming removed 7 bases at V and 8 bases at J, with 14 bases between. CDR3 DNA sequence: TGTGCCAGTAATCCGGGAACCGGGGGCTACACCTTC. The encoded protein is CASNPGTGGYTF.

The gene calls are TRBV6-1 and TRBJ1-2; no clear D gene. The V end lost 4 bases, the J end lost 4 bases, and 19 bases lay between the germline ends. The CDR3 totals 16 residues. CDR1 and CDR2 from the germline V gene are MNHNS and SASEGT. In DNA form, the CDR3 reads TGTGCCAGCAGTGTAGGTGGTGTGGGCATGGGCTATGGCTACACCTTC. This codes for CASSVGGVGMGYGYTF.

The chain employs TRBV7-9 and TRBJ2-5; 14 positions match TRBD2. CDR1 and CDR2 (germline): SEHNR, FQNEAQ (reference sequence). V lost 5 bases and J lost 4; bases outside the gene matches: 6. This CDR3 is built from 16 residues. CDR3: CASSVSGTSGGETQYF. CDR3 nucleotide sequence: TGTGCCAGCAGCGTTTCCGGGACTAGCGGGGGAGAGACCCAGTACTTC.

The genes are TRBV7-9 and TRBJ2-7, with 11 positions matching TRBD2. The CDR3 runs to 14 residues. Germline CDR1 is SEHNR and CDR2 is FQNEAQ (reference sequence). V shed 5 bases and J 5 bases; nucleotides not matched to a gene: 5. CDR3 bases: TGTGCCAGCAGCATTAGCGGGGGGGCCGACGAGCAGTACTTC. Encoded protein: CASSISGGADEQYF.

The chain employs TRBV5-5 and TRBJ1-5; 9 nucleotides match TRBD1. CDR1 and CDR2 (germline): SGHKS, YYEKEE (reference sequence). The length of the CDR3 is 14 residues. With V trimmed by 4 bases and J by 6 bases, 5 bases remained unmatched. The CDR3: CASSPGTGIQPQHF. DNA for the CDR3: TGTGCCAGCAGCCCCGGGACAGGGATTCAGCCCCAGCATTTT.

The chain joins TRBV30 to TRBJ2-7; 10 nucleotides agree with TRBD2. The CDR3 consists of 16 residues. Germline V gives CDR1 GTSNPN, CDR2 SVGIG (reference sequence). J lost 1 base, V lost 1 base, and 7 bases had no gene match. This CDR3 reads CAWSDGGLATSYEQYF. DNA for the CDR3: TGTGCCTGGAGTGACGGGGGACTAGCGACTTCCTACGAGCAGTACTTC.

The chain links TRBV7-2 to TRBJ2-5, with 11 bases identical to TRBD2. The V and J ends lost 3 bases and 4 bases, in that order; junction bases with no gene match: 4. This CDR3 is built from 15 residues. The germline V gene encodes CDR1 SGHTA and CDR2 FQGNSA. The CDR3 sequence is CASSFSGGVVETQYF. The CDR3 nucleotides read TGTGCCAGCAGCTTTAGCGGGGGGGTTGTAGAGACCCAGTACTTC.

With regard to this clone: The sample contains more than one DNA sequence encoding this CDR3. This chain uses TRBV30 with TRBJ2-7, with D unresolved. Per the germline V gene, CDR1 is GTSNPN and CDR2 is SVGIG (reference sequence). Trimming removed 0 bases at V and 3 bases at J, with 9 bases between. CDR3 length equals 13 residues. The CDR3 coding sequence is TGTGCCTGGAGTGTAGCAGGTAACTACGAGCAGTACTTC. This sequence encodes CAWSVAGNYEQYF.

This sequence joins TRBV27 and TRBJ2-7; 12 bases map to TRBD2. The CDR3 is made up of 15 amino acids. Germline lookup yields CDR1 MNHEY and CDR2 SMNVEV (reference sequence). Trimming cost V 1 base and J 2 bases; bases outside gene matches: 0. CDR3 residues: CASSLWTSGTYEQYF. The CDR3 DNA reads TGTGCCAGCAGTTTATGGACTAGCGGGACCTACGAGCAGTACTTC.

This clone was seen a single time. The chain carries TRBV7-8 and TRBJ2-7; D is unresolved. The CDR3 length is 14 residues. CDR1 SGHVS and CDR2 FQNEAQ come from the germline V gene. The V end was cut by 5 bases, the J end by 0 bases, with 11 bases between. The CDR3 DNA follows: TGTGCCAGCAGCCCCTTTTTAATCTCCTACGAGCAGTACTTC. It encodes CASSPFLISYEQYF.

The chain has TRBV6-4 and TRBJ2-3; 9 bases are shared with TRBD2. The CDR3 loop spans 15 amino acids. Per germline, CDR1 MRHNA and CDR2 SNTAGT. V gave up 5 bases and J gave up 5 bases; unmatched junction bases: 8. The DNA of the CDR3 is TGTGCCAGCAGTTTTGGCGGGGGGGCTAGAGATACGCAGTATTTT. It codes for CASSFGGGARDTQYF.

This rearrangement joins TRBV4-2 to TRBJ2-3, with 7 nucleotides matching TRBD1. This CDR3 region has 17 residues. Germline V gene lookup returns CDR1 LGHNA and CDR2 YNFKEQ. With 0 bases clipped from V and 6 bases from J, the junction kept 12 bases outside the gene matches. The CDR3 nucleotides are TGTGCCAGCAGCCAAGATCGTCTCATCCAGGACAGGGATACGCAGTATTTT. It specifies CASSQDRLIQDRDTQYF.